This TCR beta chain was recorded in a study of metastatic and nonmetastatic thyroid tumors. V was clipped by 1 base and J by 4 bases, with 7 bases between them. The CDR3 runs to 13 residues. The germline V gene encodes CDR1 LNHNV and CDR2 YYDKDF (reference sequence). This clone showed up many times. TCRdb reprocessed the PCR reads using MiXCR. The sample has about 19,000 clones; less than 35% are singletons. Patients underwent thyroid surgery, and none had received any treatment before it. This chain joins TRBV15 and TRBJ1-1; D is unresolved. The clonotype was recovered from a female donor with papillary thyroid cancer or a benign thyroid nodule (not recorded which). Some clones in this sample may be carry-over from other donors' samples. The sequencing sample was made of adjacent normal tissue. This CDR3 reads CATSRGPGTEAFF. CDR3 sequence (DNA): TGTGCCACCAGCAGAGGCCCGGGCACTGAAGCTTTCTTT.